Given below is one T cell receptor (beta chain) in context. Profiling relied on immunoSEQ multiplex PCR, and the TCRdb table lists in-frame clones only, not all of them. The sample contains approximately 150,000 clones, around 80% of which appear only once. The sample comes from a study of cytotoxic CD8 clonotypes in ibrutinib-treated CLL. There are 16 residues in the CDR3. The germline V gene has CDR1 LNHDA and CDR2 SQIVND (reference sequence). V shed 4 bases and J 0 bases; nucleotides not matched to a gene: 3. The receptor was derived from a human donor with chronic lymphocytic leukemia. The chain has TRBV19 and TRBJ1-5; 10 positions agree with TRBD1. The material sequenced was PBMCs, taken after 24 months of ibrutinib treatment. The CDR3 region is CASSTGQGYSNQPQHF. The CDR3 bases are TGTGCCAGTAGTACGGGACAGGGGTATAGCAATCAGCCCCAGCATTTT.